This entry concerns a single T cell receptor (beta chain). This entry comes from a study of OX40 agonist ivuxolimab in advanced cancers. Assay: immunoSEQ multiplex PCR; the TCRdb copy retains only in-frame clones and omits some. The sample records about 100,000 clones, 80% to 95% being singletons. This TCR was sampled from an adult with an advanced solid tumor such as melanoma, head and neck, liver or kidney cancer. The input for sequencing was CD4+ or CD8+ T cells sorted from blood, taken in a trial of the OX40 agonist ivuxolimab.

The CDR3 sequence: CASSTGGAAKNIQYF. CDR3 in DNA: TGTGCCAGCAGCACCGGGGGGGCGGCCAAAAACATTCAGTACTTC. This chain joins TRBV28 and TRBJ2-4, with 8 bases matching TRBD2. The CDR3 sequence is 15 residues long. V lost 6 bases, J lost 1 base, and 5 bases stayed unmatched. Germline CDR1 is MDHEN and CDR2 is SYDVKM.